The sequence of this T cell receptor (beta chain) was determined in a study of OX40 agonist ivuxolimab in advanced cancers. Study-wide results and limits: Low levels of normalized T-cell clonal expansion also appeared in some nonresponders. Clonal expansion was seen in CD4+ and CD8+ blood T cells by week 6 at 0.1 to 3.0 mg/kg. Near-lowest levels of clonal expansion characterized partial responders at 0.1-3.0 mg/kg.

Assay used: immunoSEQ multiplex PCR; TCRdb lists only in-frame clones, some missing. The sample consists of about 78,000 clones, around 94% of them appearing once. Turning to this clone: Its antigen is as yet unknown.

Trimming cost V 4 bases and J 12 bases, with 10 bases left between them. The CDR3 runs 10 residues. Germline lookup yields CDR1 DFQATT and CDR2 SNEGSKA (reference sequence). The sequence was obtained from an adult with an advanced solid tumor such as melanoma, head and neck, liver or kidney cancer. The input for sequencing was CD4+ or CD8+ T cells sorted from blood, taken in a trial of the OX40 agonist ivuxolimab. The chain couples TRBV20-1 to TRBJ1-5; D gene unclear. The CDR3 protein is CSANRHVQHF. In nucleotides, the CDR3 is TGCAGTGCTAACAGACACGTCCAGCATTTT.